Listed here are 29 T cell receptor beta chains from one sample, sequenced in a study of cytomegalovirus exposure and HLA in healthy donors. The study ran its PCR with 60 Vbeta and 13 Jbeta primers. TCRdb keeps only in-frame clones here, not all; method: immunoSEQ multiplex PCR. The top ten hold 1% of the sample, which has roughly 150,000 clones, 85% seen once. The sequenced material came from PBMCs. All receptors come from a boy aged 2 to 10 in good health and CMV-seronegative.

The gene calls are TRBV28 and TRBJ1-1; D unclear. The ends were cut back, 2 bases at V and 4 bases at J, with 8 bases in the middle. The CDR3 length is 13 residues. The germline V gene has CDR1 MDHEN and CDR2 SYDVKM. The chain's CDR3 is CASSLSWFTEAFF. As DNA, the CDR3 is TGTGCCAGCAGTTTAAGCTGGTTCACTGAAGCTTTCTTT.

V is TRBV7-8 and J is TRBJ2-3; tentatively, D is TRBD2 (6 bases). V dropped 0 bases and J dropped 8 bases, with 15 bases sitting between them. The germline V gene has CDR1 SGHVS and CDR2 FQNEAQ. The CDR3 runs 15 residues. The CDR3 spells CASSLAFKAGGTQYF. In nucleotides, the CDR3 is TGTGCCAGCAGCTTAGCTTTTAAGGCCGGGGGTACGCAGTATTTT.

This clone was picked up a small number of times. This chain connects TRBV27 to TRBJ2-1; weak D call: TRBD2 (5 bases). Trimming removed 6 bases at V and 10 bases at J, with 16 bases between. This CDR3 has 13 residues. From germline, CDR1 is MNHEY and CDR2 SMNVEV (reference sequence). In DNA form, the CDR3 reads TGTGCCAGCAGGAACCTGGGGAGCAGGGAGCAGTTCTTC. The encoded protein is CASRNLGSREQFF.

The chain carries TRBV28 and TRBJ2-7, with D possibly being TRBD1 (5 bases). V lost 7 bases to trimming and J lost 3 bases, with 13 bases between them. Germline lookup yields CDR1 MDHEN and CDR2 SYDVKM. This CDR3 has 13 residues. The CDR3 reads CASTRAGFYEQYF. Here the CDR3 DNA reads TGTGCCAGCACCCGGGCAGGGTTCTACGAGCAGTACTTC.

The CDR3 region has the DNA TGTGCCAGCAGTCGAACCCAGACAGGCATGAACACTGAAGCTTTCTTT. Its translation is CASSRTQTGMNTEAFF. The chain employs TRBV2 and TRBJ1-1, with a possible D match to TRBD1 (6 bases). The CDR3 covers 16 residues. Germline CDR1 reads SNHLY; CDR2 reads FYNNEI. With 5 bases removed from V and 0 bases from J, the gap between germline ends came to 16 bases. Supplemented by reference TRBV2 and TRBJ1-1, the full variable domain reads EPEVTQTPSHQVTQMGQEVILRCVPISNHLYFYWYRQILGQKVEFLVSFYNNEISEKSEIFDDQFSVERPDGSNFTLKIRSTKLEDSAMYFCASSRTQTGMNTEAFFGQGTRLTVV.

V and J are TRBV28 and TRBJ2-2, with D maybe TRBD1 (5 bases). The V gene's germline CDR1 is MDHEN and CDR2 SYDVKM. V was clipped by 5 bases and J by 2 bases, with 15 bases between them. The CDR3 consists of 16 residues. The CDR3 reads CASSLPDKGNTGELFF. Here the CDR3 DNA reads TGTGCCAGCAGTCTTCCGGACAAAGGCAACACCGGGGAGCTGTTTTTT.

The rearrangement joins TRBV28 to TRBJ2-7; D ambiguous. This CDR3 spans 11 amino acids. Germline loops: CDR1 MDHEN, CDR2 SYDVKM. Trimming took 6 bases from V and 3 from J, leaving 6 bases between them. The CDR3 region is CASRRNYEQYF. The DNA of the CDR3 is TGTGCCAGCAGGCGCAACTACGAGCAGTACTTC.

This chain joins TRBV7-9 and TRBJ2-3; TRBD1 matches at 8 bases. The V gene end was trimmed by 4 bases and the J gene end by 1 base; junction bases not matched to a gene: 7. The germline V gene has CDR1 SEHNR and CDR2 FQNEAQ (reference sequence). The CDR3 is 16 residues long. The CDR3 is CASSSRPGQGTDTQYF. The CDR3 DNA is TGTGCCAGCAGCTCCAGACCGGGACAGGGCACAGATACGCAGTATTTT. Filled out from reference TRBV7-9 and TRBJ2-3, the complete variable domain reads DTGVSQNPRHKITKRGQNVTFRCDPISEHNRLYWYRQTLGQGPEFLTYFQNEAQLEKSRLLSDRFSAERPKGSFSTLEIQRTEQGDSAMYLCASSSRPGQGTDTQYFGPGTRLTVL.

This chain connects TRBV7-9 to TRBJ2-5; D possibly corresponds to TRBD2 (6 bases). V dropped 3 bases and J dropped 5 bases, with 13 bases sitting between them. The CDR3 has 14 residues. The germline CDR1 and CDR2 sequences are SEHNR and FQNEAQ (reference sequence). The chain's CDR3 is CASSFTRDRETQYF. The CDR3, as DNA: TGTGCCAGCAGCTTTACGCGGGATCGGGAGACCCAGTACTTC.

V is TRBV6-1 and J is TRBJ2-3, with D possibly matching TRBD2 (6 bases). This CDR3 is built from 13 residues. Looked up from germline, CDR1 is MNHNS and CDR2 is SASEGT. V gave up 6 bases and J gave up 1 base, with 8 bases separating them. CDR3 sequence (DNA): TGTGCCAGCAGAGGGGAGGGCACAGATACGCAGTATTTT. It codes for CASRGEGTDTQYF.

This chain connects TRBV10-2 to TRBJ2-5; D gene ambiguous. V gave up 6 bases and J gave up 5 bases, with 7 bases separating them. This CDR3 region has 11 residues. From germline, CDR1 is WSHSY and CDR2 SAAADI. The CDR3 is CASSHTETQYF. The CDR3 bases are TGCGCCAGCAGCCACACCGAGACCCAGTACTTC.

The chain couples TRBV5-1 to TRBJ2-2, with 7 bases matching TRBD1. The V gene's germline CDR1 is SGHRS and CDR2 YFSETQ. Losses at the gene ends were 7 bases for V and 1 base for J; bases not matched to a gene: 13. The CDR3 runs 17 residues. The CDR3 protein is CASSQSARQGNTGELFF. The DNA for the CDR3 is TGCGCCAGCTCCCAATCAGCGAGACAGGGGAACACCGGGGAGCTGTTTTTT.

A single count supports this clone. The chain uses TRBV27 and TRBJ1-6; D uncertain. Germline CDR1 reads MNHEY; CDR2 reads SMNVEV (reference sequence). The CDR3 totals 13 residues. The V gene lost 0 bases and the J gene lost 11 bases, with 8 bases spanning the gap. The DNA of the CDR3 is TGTGCCAGCAGTTTATCGAACGGGACACCCCTCCACTTT. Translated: CASSLSNGTPLHF.

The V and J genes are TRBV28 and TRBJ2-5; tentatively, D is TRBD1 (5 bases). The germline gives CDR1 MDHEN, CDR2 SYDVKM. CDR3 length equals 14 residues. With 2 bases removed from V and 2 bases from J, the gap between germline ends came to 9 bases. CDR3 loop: CASSLTGGQETQYF. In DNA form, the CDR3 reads TGTGCCAGCAGTTTAACAGGTGGGCAAGAGACCCAGTACTTC.

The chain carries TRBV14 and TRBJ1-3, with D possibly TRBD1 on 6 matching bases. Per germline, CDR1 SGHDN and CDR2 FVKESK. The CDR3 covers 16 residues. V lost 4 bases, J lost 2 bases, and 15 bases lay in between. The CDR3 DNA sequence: TGTGCCAGCAGCCCATTGGGGAACAGGGCTGGAAACACCATATATTTT. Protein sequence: CASSPLGNRAGNTIYF.

CDR3: CASSLAAGWGYTF. CDR3 in DNA: TGTGCCAGCAGCTTGGCGGCAGGTTGGGGCTACACCTTC. The V gene is TRBV5-6, the J gene TRBJ1-2; D call uncertain. Per germline, CDR1 SGHDT and CDR2 YYEEEE. CDR3 length: 13 residues. V lost 0 bases and J 8 bases, leaving 11 bases between the germline ends.

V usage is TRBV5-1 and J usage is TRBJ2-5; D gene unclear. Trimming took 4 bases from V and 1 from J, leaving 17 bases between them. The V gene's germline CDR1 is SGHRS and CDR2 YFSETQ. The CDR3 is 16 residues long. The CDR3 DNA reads TGCGCCAGCAGCCACCGGCGGCCCCAACGCCAAGAGACCCAGTACTTC. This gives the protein CASSHRRPQRQETQYF.

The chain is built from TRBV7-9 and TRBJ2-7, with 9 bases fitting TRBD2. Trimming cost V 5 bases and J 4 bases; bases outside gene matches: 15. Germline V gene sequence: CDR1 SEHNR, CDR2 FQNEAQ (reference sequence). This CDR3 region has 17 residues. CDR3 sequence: CASSPTSGLAGIYEQYF. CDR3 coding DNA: TGTGCCAGCAGCCCCACCAGCGGGCTAGCGGGAATTTACGAGCAGTACTTC.

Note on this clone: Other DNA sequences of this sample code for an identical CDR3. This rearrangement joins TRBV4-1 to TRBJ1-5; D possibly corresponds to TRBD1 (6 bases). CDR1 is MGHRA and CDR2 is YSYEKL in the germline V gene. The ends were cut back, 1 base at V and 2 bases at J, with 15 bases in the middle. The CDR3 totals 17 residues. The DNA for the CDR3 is TGCGCCAGCAGCCAAGCAACGGGGGGCCTTGGCAATCAGCCCCAGCATTTT. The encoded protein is CASSQATGGLGNQPQHF.

CDR3 residues: CASSQGRGNQPQHF. As DNA, the CDR3 is TGTGCCAGTAGCCAGGGTCGTGGCAATCAGCCCCAGCATTTT. V gene TRBV19 combines with J gene TRBJ1-5; D is possibly TRBD1 (5 bases). This CDR3 region has 14 residues. Trimming took 6 bases from V and 2 from J, leaving 11 bases between them. CDR1 is LNHDA, CDR2 SQIVND, per germline (reference sequence).

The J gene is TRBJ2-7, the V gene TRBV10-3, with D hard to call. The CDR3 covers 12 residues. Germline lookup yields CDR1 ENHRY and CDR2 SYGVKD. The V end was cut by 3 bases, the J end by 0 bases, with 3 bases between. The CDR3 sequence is CAISDNSYEQYF. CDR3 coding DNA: TGTGCCATCAGTGACAACTCCTACGAGCAGTACTTC.

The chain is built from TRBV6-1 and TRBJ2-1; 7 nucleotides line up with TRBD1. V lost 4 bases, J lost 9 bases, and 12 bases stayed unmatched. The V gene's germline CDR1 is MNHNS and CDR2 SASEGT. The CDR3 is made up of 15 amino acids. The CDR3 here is CASSAQGQHLSEQFF. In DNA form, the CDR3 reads TGTGCCAGCAGTGCCCAGGGACAGCACCTAAGTGAGCAGTTCTTC.

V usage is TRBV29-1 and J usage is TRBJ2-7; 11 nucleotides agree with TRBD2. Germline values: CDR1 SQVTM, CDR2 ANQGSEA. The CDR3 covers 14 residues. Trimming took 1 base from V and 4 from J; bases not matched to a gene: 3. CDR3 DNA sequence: TGCAGCGTTGAAGGGTTAGCGGGGGGGTACGAGCAGTACTTC. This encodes CSVEGLAGGYEQYF.

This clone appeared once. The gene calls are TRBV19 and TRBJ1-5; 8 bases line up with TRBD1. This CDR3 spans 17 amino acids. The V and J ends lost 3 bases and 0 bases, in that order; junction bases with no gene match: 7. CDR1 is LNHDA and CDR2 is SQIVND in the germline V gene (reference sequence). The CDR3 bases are TGTGCCAGTAGTATCCGACAGGGGTTGGGTAGCAATCAGCCCCAGCATTTT. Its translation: CASSIRQGLGSNQPQHF. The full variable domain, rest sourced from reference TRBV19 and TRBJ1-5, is DGGITQSPKYLFRKEGQNVTLSCEQNLNHDAMYWYRQDPGQGLRLIYYSQIVNDFQKGDIAEGYSVSREKKESFPLTVTSAQKNPTAFYLCASSIRQGLGSNQPQHFGDGTRLSIL.

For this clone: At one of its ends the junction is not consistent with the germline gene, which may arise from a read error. The CDR3 here is CAGSDSEGPYNSPLHF. The CDR3 coding sequence is TGTGCCGGCAGTGACTCGGAGGGACCCTATAATTCACCCCTCCACTTT. This chain joins TRBV6-4 and TRBJ1-6; perhaps TRBD1 as D (5 bases). Per the germline V gene, CDR1 is MRHNA and CDR2 is SNTAGT. This CDR3 is 16 amino acids long.

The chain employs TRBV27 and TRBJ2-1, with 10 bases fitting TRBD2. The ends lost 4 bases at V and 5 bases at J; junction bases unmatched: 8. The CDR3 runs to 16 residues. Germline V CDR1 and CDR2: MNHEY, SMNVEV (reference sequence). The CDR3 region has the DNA TGTGCCAGCAGTTCTAGCGGGAGCCTTAAAGACAATGAGCAGTTCTTC. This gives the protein CASSSSGSLKDNEQFF.

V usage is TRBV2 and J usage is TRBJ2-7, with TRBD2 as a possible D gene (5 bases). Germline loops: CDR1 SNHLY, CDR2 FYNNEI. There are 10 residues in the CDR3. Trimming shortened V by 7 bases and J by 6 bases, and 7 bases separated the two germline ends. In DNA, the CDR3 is TGTGCCAGCAAAGGGAGCGAGCAGTACGTC. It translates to CASKGSEQYV.

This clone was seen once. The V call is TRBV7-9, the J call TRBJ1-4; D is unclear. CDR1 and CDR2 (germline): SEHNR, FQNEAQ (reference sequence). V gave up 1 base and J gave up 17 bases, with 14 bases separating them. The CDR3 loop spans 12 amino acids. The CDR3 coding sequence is TGTGCCAGCAGCTTAGAAGCCGGGTCCCTCTTTTTT. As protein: CASSLEAGSLFF.

The CDR3 sequence is CASSASGRANEQFF. CDR3 coding DNA: TGCGCCAGCAGTGCTAGCGGGAGGGCGAATGAGCAGTTCTTC. This chain joins TRBV10-1 and TRBJ2-1; TRBD2 aligns across 12 bases. Germline CDR1 and CDR2: WNHNN and SYGVQD (reference sequence). J lost 7 bases, V lost 4 bases, and 2 bases had no gene match. CDR3 size: 14 residues.